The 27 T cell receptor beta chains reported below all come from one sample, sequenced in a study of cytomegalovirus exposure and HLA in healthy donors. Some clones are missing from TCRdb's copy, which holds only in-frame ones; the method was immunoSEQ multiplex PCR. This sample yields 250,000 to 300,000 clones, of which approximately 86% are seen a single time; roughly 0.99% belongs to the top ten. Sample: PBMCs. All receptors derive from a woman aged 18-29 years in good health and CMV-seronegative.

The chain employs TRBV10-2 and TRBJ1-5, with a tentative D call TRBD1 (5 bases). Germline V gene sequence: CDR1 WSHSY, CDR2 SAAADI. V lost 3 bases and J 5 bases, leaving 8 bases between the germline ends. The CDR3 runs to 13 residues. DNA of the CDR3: TGCGCCAGCAGTGACAGGGTGGATCAGCCCCAGCATTTT. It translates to CASSDRVDQPQHF.

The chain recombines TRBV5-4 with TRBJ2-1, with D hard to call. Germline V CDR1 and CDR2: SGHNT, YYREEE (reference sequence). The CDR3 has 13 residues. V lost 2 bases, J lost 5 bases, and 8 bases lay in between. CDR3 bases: TGTGCCAGCAGCTTACAACAGAACAATGAGCAGTTCTTC. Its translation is CASSLQQNNEQFF.

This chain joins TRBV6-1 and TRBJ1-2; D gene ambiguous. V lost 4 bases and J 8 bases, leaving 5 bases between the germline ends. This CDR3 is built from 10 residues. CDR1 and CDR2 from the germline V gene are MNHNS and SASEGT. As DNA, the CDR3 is TGTGCCAGCAGTGCCGTCGGCTACACCTTC. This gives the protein CASSAVGYTF.

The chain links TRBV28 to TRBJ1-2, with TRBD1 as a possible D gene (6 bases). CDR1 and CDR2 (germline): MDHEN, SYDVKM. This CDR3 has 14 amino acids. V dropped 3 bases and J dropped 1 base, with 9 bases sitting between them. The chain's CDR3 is CASSLGHLNYGYTF. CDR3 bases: TGTGCCAGCAGTTTGGGACACCTTAACTATGGCTACACCTTC.

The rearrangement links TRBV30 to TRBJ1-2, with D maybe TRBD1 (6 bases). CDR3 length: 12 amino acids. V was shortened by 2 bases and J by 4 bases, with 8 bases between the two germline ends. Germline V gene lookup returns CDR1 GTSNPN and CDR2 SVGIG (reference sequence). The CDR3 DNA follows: TGTGCCTGGAGTAGGGACACCTATGGCTACACCTTC. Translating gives CAWSRDTYGYTF.

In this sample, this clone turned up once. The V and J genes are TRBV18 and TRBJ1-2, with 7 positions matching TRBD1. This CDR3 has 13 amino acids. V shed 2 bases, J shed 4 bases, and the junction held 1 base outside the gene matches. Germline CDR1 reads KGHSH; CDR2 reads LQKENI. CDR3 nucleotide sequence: TGTGCCAGCTCACCAGGGACAGTCTATGGCTACACCTTC. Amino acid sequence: CASSPGTVYGYTF. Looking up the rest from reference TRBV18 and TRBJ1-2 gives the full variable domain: NAGVMQNPRHLVRRRGQEARLRCSPMKGHSHVYWYRQLPEEGLKFMVYLQKENIIDESGMPKERFSAEFPKEGPSILRIQQVVRGDSAAYFCASSPGTVYGYTFGSGTRLTVV.

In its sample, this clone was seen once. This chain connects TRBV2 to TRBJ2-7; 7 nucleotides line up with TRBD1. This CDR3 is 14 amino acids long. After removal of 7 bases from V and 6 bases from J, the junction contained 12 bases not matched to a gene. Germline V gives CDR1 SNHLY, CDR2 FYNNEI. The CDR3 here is CASKRDSPTGEQYF. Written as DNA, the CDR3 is TGTGCCAGCAAAAGGGACAGTCCTACAGGCGAGCAGTACTTC.

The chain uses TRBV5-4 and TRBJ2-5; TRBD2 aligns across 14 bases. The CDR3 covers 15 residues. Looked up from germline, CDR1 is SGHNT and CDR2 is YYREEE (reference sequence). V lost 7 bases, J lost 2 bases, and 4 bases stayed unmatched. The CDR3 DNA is TGTGCCAGCCGTGGGACTAGCGGGAGACAAGAGACCCAGTACTTC. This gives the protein CASRGTSGRQETQYF.

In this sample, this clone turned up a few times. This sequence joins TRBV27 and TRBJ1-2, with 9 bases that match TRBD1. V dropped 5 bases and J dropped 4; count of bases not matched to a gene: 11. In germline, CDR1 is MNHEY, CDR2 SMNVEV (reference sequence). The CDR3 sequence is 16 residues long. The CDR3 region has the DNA TGTGCCAGCAGTGGCTCCGGGACAGGGCTCTTCTATGGCTACACCTTC. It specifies CASSGSGTGLFYGYTF.

The CDR3 sequence: CAWSWDRVDGYTF. The DNA for the CDR3 is TGTGCCTGGAGTTGGGACAGGGTTGATGGCTACACCTTC. The gene calls are TRBV30 and TRBJ1-2; 9 bases align to TRBD1. The CDR3 consists of 13 residues. Germline V gives CDR1 GTSNPN, CDR2 SVGIG (reference sequence). J lost 6 bases, V lost 2 bases, and 4 bases had no gene match.

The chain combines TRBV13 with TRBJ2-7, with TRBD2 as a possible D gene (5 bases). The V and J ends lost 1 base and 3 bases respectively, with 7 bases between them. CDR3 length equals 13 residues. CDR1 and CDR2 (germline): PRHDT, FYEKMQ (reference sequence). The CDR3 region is CASSLEAGYEQYF. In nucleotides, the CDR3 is TGTGCCAGCAGCTTAGAGGCGGGCTACGAGCAGTACTTC.

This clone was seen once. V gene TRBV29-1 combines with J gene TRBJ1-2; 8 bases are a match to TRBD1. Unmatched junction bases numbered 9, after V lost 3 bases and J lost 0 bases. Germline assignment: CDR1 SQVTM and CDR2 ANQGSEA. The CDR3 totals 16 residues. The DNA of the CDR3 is TGCAGCGTTGAGAGGGACAGGTGGGGGGCTAACTATGGCTACACCTTC. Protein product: CSVERDRWGANYGYTF.

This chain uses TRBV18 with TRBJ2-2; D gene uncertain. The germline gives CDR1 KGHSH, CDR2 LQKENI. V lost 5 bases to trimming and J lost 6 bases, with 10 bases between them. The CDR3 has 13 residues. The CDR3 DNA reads TGTGCCAGCTCATCGCGCCGGGCCGGGGAGCTGTTTTTT. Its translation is CASSSRRAGELFF. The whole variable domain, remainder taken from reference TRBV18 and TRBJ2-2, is NAGVMQNPRHLVRRRGQEARLRCSPMKGHSHVYWYRQLPEEGLKFMVYLQKENIIDESGMPKERFSAEFPKEGPSILRIQQVVRGDSAAYFCASSSRRAGELFFGEGSRLTVL.

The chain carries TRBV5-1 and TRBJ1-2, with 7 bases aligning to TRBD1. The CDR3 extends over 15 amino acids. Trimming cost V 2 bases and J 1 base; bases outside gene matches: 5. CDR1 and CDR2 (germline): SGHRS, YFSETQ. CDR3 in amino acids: CASSFRDRSNYGYTF. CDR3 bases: TGCGCCAGCAGCTTTAGGGACAGAAGTAACTATGGCTACACCTTC. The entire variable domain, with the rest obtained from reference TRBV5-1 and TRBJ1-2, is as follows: KAGVTQTPRYLIKTRGQQVTLSCSPISGHRSVSWYQQTPGQGLQFLFEYFSETQRNKGNFPGRFSGRQFSNSRSEMNVSTLELGDSALYLCASSFRDRSNYGYTFGSGTRLTVV.

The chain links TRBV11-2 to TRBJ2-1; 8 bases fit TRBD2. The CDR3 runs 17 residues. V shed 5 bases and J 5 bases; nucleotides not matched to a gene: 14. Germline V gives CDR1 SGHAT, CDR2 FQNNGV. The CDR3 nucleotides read TGTGCCAGCAGCGGTGTAACGGGGGGGCCTCTCAACAATGAGCAGTTCTTC. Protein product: CASSGVTGGPLNNEQFF.

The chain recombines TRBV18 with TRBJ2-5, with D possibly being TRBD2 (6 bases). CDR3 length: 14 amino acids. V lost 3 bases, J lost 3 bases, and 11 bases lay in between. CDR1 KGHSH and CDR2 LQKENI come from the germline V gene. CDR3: CASSPRTNKETQYF. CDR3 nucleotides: TGTGCCAGCTCACCCAGGACTAACAAAGAGACCCAGTACTTC.

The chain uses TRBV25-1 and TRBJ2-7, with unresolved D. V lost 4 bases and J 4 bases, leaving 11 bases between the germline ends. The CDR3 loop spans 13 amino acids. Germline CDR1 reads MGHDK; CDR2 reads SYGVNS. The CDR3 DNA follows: TGTGCCAGCAGTGGATGGAGCCGGTACGAGCAGTACTTC. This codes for CASSGWSRYEQYF.

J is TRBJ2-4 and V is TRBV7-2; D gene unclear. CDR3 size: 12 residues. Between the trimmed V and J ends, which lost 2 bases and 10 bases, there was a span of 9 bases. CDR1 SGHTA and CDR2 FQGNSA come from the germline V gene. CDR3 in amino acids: CASSLWAEIQYF. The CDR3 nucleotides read TGTGCCAGCAGCTTATGGGCCGAGATTCAGTACTTC.

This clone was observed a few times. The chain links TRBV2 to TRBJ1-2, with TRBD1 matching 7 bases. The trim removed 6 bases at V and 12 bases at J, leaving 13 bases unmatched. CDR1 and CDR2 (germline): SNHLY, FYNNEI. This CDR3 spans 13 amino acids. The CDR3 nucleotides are TGTGCCAGCAGGGTTTTTGGACAGGCCGACCACACCTTC. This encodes CASRVFGQADHTF.

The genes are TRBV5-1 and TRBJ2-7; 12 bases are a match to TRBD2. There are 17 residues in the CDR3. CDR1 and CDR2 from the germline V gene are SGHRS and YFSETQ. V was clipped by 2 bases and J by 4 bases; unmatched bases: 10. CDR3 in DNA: TGCGCCAGCAGCTTACTGAGCTCTAGCGGGGGGGCTTACGAGCAGTACTTC. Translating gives CASSLLSSSGGAYEQYF. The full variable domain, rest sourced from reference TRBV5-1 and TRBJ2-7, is KAGVTQTPRYLIKTRGQQVTLSCSPISGHRSVSWYQQTPGQGLQFLFEYFSETQRNKGNFPGRFSGRQFSNSRSEMNVSTLELGDSALYLCASSLLSSSGGAYEQYFGPGTRLTVT.

CDR3 protein: CASSFTGGSYEQYF. The CDR3 DNA reads TGTGCCAGCAGCTTTACAGGGGGCTCATACGAGCAGTACTTC. V and J are TRBV9 and TRBJ2-7; 9 nucleotides align to TRBD1. Germline assignment: CDR1 SGDLS and CDR2 YYNGEE. With V trimmed by 4 bases and J by 4 bases, 6 bases remained unmatched. CDR3 length equals 14 residues.

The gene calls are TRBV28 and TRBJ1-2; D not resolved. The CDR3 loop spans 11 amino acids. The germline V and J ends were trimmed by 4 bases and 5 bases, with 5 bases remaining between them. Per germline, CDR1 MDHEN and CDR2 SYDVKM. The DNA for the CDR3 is TGTGCCAGCAGTTCACGGTATGGCTACACCTTC. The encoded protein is CASSSRYGYTF.

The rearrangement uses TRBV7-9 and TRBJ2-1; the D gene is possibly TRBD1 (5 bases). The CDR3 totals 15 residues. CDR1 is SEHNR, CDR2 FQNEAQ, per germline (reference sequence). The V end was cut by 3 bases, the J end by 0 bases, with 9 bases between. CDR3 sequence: CASSLYRISYNEQFF. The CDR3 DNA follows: TGTGCCAGCAGCTTGTACAGGATCTCCTACAATGAGCAGTTCTTC. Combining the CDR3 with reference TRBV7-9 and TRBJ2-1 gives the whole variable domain DTGVSQNPRHKITKRGQNVTFRCDPISEHNRLYWYRQTLGQGPEFLTYFQNEAQLEKSRLLSDRFSAERPKGSFSTLEIQRTEQGDSAMYLCASSLYRISYNEQFFGPGTRLTVL.

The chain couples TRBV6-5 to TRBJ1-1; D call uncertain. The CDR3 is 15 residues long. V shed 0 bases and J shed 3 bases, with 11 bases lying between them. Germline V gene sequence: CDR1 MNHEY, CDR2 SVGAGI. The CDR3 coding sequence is TGTGCCAGCAGTTACTCGGGTGACACCTACACTGAAGCTTTCTTT. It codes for CASSYSGDTYTEAFF.

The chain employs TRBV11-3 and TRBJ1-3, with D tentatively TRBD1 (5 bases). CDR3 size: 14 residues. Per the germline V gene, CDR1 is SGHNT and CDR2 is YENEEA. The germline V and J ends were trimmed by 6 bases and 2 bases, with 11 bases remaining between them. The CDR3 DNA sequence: TGTGCCAGCAGGTCTCAGGGTGCTGGAAACACCATATATTTT. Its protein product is CASRSQGAGNTIYF. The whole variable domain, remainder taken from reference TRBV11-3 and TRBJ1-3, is EAGVVQSPRYKIIEKKQPVAFWCNPISGHNTLYWYLQNLGQGPELLIRYENEEAVDDSQLPKDRFSAERLKGVDSTLKIQPAELGDSAVYLCASRSQGAGNTIYFGEGSWLTVV.

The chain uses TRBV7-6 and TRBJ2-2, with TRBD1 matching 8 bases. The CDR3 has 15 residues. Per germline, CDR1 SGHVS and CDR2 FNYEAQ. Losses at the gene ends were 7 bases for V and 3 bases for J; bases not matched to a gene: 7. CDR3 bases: TGTGCCAGCACCTCGGGACAGGAGTACACCGGGGAGCTGTTTTTT. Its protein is CASTSGQEYTGELFF.

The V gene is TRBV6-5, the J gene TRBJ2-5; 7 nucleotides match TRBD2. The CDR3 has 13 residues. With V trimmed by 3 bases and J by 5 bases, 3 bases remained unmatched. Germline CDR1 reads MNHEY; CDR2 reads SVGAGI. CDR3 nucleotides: TGTGCCAGCAGTTATATGGGGGGGGAGACCCAGTACTTC. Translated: CASSYMGGETQYF.